Below, 5 T cell receptor beta chains from the same sample are listed, as sequenced in a study of shared clonotypes between healthy human individuals (TCRdb year 2020). CD8 naive samples consisted of CD45RO-negative cells that were positively selected for CCR7, yielding a CD45RA+CCR7+ population without TemRA cells. The library was made by the immunoSEQ multiplex PCR assay. TCRdb holds this immuneACCESS table with in-frame rearrangements only. Some clones are missing; in checked studies, unresolved V genes explain under half, and the rest has no known cause. The sample records roughly 890,000 clones, 85% to 95% of which are singletons. The ten largest clones capture 20% to 30% of the sample. Specimen: naive CD8+ T cells sorted from blood. The cell subset or site label, as the study defines it: CD45RA+CCR7+. The receptors originated from a man aged 25-45 years in good health.

The J gene is TRBJ1-5, the V gene TRBV9; 7 bases are a match to TRBD1. J lost 7 bases, V lost 0 bases, and 10 bases had no gene match. This CDR3 is built from 16 residues. From germline, CDR1 is SGDLS and CDR2 YYNGEE. The CDR3 nucleotides read TGTGCCAGCAGCGTAGTTATCTTACAGGGGTGCCAGCCCCAGCATTTT. Protein sequence: CASSVVILQGCQPQHF.

The chain recombines TRBV27 with TRBJ2-2; no definite D call. The CDR3 extends over 12 amino acids. From germline, CDR1 is MNHEY and CDR2 SMNVEV (reference sequence). V was cut by 8 bases and J by 8 bases, with 12 bases left in between. The CDR3 region has the DNA TGTGCCAGCGGGCCTAACCCGGGGGAGCTGTTTTTT. Residues: CASGPNPGELFF.

The chain recombines TRBV30 with TRBJ2-1, with TRBD2 matching over 7 bases. The CDR3 consists of 14 residues. V lost 4 bases, J lost 6 bases, and 9 bases stayed unmatched. Per the germline V gene, CDR1 is GTSNPN and CDR2 is SVGIG (reference sequence). The CDR3 loop is CAWTWDYLPNEQFF. The CDR3 DNA reads as TGTGCCTGGACCTGGGACTACCTTCCCAATGAGCAGTTCTTC.

The V gene is TRBV29-1, the J gene TRBJ2-5, with TRBD2 matching over 9 bases. CDR1 and CDR2 (germline): SQVTM, ANQGSEA. The CDR3 has 18 residues. Germline trimming cut 3 bases from V and 3 bases from J; bases unmatched to any gene: 17. The CDR3 protein is CSVELASGIGGGKETQYF. CDR3 DNA sequence: TGCAGCGTTGAGTTAGCTAGCGGGATCGGCGGGGGGAAAGAGACCCAGTACTTC.

The J gene is TRBJ1-2, the V gene TRBV27; the D is unclear. Germline CDR1 is MNHEY and CDR2 is SMNVEV (reference sequence). V shed 5 bases and J shed 5 bases, with 30 bases lying between them. The CDR3 totals 19 residues. Written as DNA, the CDR3 is TGTGCCAGCAGTCCGATAGACACTGTCCGCCCACAGTCTCCTTATGGCTACACCTTC. Amino acid sequence: CASSPIDTVRPQSPYGYTF.